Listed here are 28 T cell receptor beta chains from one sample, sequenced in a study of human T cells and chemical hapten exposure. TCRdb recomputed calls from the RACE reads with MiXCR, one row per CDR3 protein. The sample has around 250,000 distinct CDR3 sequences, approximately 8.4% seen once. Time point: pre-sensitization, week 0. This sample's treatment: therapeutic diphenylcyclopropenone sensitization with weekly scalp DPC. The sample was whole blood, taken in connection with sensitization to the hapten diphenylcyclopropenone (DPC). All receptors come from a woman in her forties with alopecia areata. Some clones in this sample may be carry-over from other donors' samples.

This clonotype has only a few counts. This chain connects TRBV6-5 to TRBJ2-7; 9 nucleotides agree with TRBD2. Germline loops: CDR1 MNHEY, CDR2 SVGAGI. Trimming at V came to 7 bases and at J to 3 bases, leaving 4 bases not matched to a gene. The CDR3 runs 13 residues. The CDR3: CASNLAGRYEQYF. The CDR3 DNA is TGTGCCAGCAACCTAGCGGGGCGCTACGAGCAGTACTTC.

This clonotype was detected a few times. The CDR3 DNA reads TGTGCCAGCAGTTTATTCGGCGGGAGGGACCCTTTAAACAATGAGCAGTTCTTC. Protein product: CASSLFGGRDPLNNEQFF. V is TRBV27 and J is TRBJ2-1, with 9 bases matching TRBD2. CDR1 is MNHEY, CDR2 SMNVEV, per germline (reference sequence). The junction had 12 bases not matched to a gene; V was cut back by 1 base and J by 5 bases. This CDR3 spans 18 amino acids.

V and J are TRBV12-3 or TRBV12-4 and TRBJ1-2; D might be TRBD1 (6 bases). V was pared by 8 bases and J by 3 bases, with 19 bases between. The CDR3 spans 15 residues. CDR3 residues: CASGTTGRWDYGYTF. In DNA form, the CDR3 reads TGTGCCAGCGGGACCACAGGGCGATGGGACTATGGCTACACCTTC.

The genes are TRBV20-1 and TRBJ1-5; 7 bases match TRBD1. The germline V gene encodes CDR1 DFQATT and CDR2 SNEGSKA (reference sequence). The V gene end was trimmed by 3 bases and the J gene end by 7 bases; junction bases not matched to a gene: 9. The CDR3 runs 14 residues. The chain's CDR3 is CSARTGLGRQPQHF. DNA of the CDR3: TGCAGTGCTAGGACAGGGTTGGGAAGACAGCCCCAGCATTTT.

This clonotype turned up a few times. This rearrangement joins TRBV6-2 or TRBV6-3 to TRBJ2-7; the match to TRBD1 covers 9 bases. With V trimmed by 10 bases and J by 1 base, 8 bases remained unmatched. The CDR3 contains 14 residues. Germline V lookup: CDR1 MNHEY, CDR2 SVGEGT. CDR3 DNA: TGTGCCACCATCACCGGGACAGGGTCCTACGAGCAGTACTTC. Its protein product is CATITGTGSYEQYF.

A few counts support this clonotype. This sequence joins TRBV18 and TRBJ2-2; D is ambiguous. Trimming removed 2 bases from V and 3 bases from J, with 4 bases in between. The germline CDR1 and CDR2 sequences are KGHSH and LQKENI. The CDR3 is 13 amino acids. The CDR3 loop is CASSPTYTGELFF. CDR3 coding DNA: TGTGCCAGCTCACCAACCTACACCGGGGAGCTGTTTTTT.

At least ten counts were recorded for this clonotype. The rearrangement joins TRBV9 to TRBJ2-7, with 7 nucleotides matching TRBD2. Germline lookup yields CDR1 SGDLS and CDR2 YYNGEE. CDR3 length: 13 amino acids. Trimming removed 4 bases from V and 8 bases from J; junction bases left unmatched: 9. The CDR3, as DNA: TGTGCCAGCAGCCCACCCTCAGCGGGGAAGCAGTACTTC. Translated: CASSPPSAGKQYF.

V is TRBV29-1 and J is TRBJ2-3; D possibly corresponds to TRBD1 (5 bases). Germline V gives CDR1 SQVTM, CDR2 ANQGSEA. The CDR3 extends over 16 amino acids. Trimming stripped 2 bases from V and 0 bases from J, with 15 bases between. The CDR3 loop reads CSVEMGQAPSTDTQYF. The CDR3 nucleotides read TGCAGCGTTGAAATGGGGCAGGCGCCTAGCACAGATACGCAGTATTTT.

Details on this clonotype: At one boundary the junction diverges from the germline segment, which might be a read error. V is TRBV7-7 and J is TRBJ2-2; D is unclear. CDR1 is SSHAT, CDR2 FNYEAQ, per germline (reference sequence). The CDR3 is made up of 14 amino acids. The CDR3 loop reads CASSSHPGTGELFF. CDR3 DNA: TGTGCTAGCAGCTCTCACCCAGGCACCGGGGAGCTGTTTTTT.

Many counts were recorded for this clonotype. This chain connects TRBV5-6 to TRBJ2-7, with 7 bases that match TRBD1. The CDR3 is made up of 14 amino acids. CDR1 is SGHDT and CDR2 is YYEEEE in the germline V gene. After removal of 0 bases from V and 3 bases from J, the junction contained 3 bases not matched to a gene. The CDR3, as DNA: TGTGCCAGCAGCTTGGTGGGACAGAGCTACGAGCAGTACTTC. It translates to CASSLVGQSYEQYF.

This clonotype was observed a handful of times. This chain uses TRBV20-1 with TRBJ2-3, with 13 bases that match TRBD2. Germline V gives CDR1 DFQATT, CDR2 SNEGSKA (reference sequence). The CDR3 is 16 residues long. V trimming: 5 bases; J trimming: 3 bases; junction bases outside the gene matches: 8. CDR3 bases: TGCAGTGCTGTTCGGACTAGCGGGAGTTCGACAGATACGCAGTATTTT. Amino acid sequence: CSAVRTSGSSTDTQYF.

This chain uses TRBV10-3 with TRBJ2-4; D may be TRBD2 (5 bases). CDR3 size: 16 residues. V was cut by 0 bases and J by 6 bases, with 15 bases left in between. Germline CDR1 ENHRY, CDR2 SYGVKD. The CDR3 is CAISESSGPDGNIQYF. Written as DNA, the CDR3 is TGTGCCATCAGTGAGTCCAGCGGTCCTGACGGAAACATTCAGTACTTC.

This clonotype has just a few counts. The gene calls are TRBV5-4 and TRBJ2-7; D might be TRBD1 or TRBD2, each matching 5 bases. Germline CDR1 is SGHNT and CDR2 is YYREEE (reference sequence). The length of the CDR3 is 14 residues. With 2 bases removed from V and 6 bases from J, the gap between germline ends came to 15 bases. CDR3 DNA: TGTGCCAGCAGCTTCGAGGGCCAGGGTCTCGAGCAGTACTTC. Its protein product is CASSFEGQGLEQYF.

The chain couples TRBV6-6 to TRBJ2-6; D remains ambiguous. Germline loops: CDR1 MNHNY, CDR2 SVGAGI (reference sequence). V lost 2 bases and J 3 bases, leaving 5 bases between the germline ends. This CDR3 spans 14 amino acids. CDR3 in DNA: TGTGCCAGCAGTTACAGGGATGGGGCCAACGTCCTGACTTTC. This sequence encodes CASSYRDGANVLTF.

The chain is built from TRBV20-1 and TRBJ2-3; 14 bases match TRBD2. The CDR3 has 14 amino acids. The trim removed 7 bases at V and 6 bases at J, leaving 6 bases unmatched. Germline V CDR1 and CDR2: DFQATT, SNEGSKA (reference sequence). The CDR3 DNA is TGCAGTGGGACCGGGACTAGCGGGAGCGATACGCAGTATTTT. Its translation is CSGTGTSGSDTQYF.

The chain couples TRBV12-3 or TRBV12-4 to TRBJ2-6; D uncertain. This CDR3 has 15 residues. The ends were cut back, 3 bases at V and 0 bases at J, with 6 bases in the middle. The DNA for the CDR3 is TGTGCCAGCAGTTTTCGGAACTCTGGGGCCAACGTCCTGACTTTC. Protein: CASSFRNSGANVLTF.

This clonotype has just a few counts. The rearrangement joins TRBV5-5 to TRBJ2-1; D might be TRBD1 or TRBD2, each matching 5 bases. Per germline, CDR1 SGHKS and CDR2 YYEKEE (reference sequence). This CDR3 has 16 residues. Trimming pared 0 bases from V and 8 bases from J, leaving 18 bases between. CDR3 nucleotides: TGTGCCAGCAGCTTGGCCGCAGGGTGGTATAGCGATGAGCAGTTCTTC. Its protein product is CASSLAAGWYSDEQFF.

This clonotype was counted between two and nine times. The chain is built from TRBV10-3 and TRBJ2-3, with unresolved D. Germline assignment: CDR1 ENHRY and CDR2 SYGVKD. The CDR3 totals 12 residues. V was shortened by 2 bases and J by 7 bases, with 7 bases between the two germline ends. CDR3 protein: CAISEAANTQYF. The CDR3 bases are TGTGCCATCAGTGAGGCGGCTAATACGCAGTATTTT.

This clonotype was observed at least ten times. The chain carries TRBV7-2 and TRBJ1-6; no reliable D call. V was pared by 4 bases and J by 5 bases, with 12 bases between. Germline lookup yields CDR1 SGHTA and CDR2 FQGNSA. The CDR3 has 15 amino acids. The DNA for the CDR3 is TGTGCCAGCAGCTCGTGGCCCTCTAATAATTCACCCCTCCACTTT. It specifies CASSSWPSNNSPLHF.

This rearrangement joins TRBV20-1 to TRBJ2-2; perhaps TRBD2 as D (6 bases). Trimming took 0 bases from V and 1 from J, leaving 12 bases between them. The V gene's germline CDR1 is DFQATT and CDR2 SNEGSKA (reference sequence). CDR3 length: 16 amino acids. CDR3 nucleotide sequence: TGCAGTGCTAGAGACCGGAGGGCGGGGAACACCGGGGAGCTGTTTTTT. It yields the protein CSARDRRAGNTGELFF.

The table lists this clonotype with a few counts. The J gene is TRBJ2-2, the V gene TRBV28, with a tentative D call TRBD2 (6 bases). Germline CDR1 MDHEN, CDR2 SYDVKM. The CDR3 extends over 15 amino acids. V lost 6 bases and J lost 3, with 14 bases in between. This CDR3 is CASSPGSEHTGELFF. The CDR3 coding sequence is TGTGCCAGCAGCCCCGGGAGCGAGCACACCGGGGAGCTGTTTTTT.

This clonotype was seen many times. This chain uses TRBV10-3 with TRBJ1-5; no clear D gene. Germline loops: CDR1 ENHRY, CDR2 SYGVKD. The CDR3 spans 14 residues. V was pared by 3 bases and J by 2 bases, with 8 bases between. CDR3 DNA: TGTGCCATCAGTGACCCCACAGGCAATCAGCCCCAGCATTTT. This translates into CAISDPTGNQPQHF.

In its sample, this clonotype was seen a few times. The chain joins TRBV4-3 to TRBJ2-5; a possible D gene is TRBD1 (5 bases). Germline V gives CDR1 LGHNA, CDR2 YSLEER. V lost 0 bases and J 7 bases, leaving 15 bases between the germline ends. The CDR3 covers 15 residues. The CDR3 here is CASSQDLRGGRTQYF. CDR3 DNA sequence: TGCGCCAGCAGCCAAGATTTAAGGGGTGGAAGGACCCAGTACTTC.

The CDR3 protein is CATSDSAGSNTGELFF. The DNA of the CDR3 is TGTGCCACCAGTGATTCAGCGGGGTCGAACACCGGGGAGCTGTTTTTT. The chain has TRBV24-1 and TRBJ2-2; 7 nucleotides match TRBD2. Germline trimming cut 2 bases from V and 0 bases from J; bases unmatched to any gene: 2. The CDR3 covers 16 residues. Germline-derived CDR1 and CDR2 are KGHDR and SFDVKD.

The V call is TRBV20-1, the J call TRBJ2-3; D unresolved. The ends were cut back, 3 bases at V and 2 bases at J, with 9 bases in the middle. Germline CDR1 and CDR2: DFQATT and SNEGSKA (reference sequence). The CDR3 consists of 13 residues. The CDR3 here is CSARRQATDTQYF. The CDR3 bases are TGCAGTGCTAGGAGGCAGGCCACAGATACGCAGTATTTT.

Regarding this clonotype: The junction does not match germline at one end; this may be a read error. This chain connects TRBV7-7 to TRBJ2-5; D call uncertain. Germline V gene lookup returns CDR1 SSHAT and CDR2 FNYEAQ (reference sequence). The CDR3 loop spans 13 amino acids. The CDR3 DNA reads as TGTGCTAGCAGTTCTACAGCAGGAGAGACCCAGTACTTC. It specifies CASSSTAGETQYF. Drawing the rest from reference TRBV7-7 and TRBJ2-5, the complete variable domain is GAGVSQSPRYKVTKRGQDVTLRCDPISSHATLYWYQQALGQGPEFLTYFNYEAQPDKSGLPSDRFSAERPEGSISTLTIQRTEQRDSAMYRCASSSTAGETQYFGPGTRLLVL.

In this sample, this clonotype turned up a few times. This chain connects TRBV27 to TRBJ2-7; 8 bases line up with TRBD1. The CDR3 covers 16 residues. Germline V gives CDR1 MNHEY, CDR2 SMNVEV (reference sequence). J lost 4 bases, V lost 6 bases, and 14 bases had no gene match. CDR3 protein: CASRVYSTGAQYEQYF. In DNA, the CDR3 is TGTGCCAGCAGAGTTTATTCGACAGGGGCGCAGTACGAGCAGTACTTC.

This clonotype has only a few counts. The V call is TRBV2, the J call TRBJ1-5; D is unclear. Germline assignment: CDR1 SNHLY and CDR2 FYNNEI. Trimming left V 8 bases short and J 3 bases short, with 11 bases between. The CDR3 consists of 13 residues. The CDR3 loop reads CASGRNLNQPQHF. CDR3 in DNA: TGTGCCAGCGGGCGGAACCTCAATCAGCCCCAGCATTTT.